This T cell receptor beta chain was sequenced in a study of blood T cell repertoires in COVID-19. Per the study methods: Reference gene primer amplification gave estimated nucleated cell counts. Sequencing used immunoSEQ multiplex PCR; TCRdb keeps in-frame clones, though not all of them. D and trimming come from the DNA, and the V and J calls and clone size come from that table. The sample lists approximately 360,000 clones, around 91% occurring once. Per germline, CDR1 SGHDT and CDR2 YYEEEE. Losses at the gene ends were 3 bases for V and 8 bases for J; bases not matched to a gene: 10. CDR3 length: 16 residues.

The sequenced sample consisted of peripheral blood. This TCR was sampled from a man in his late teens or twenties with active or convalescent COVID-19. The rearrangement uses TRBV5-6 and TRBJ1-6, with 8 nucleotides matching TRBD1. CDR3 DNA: TGTGCCAGCAGCTCGGACCAGGGACAGGACGATTCACCCCTCCACTTT. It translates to CASSSDQGQDDSPLHF.